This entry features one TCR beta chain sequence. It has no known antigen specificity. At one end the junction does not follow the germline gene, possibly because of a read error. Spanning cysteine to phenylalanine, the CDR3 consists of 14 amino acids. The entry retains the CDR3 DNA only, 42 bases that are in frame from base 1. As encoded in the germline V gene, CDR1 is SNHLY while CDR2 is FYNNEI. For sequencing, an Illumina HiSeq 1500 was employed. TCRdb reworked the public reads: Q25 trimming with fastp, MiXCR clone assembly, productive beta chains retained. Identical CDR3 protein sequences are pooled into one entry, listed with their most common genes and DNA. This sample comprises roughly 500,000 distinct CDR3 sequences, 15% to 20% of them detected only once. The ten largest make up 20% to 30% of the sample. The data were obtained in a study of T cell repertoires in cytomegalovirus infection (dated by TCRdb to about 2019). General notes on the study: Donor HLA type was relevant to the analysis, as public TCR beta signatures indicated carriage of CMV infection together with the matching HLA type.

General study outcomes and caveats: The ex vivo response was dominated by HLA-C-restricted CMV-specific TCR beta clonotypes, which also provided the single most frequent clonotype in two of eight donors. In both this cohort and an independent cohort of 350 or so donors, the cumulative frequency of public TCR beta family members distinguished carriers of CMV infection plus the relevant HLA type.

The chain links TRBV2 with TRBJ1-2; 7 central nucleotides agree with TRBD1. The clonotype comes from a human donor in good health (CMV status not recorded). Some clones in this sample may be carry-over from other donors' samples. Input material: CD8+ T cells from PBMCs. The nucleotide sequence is TGTGCCAGCCGCGCCGACAGGGACCTGTATGCCTACACCTTC. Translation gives CASRADRDLYAYTF.